Given below is one TCR beta chain in context. V gave up 7 bases and J gave up 2 bases; unmatched junction bases: 20. The CDR3 contains 20 residues. CDR1 SGHNT and CDR2 YENEEA come from the germline V gene. The data were taken from a study of T cell changes during pregnancy in multiple sclerosis. Using immunoSEQ multiplex PCR, the repertoire was profiled, and TCRdb retains in-frame clones only, with some absent. The data show fewer than 85,000 clones, with almost 95% seen just once and roughly 2.8% held by the top ten. The V gene is TRBV11-3, the J gene TRBJ2-3; TRBD2 matches at 11 bases. The TCR sequence derives from a female donor in good health, enrolled as a control in a pregnancy study. The specimen was peripheral blood, collected in the third trimester of pregnancy. The CDR3 bases are TGTGCCAGCACCAATAGCCGGTATCGGGCTAGCGGGGGGTTCACAGATACGCAGTATTTT. Its translation: CASTNSRYRASGGFTDTQYF. Together with reference TRBV11-3 and TRBJ2-3, the CDR3 gives the full variable domain: EAGVVQSPRYKIIEKKQPVAFWCNPISGHNTLYWYLQNLGQGPELLIRYENEEAVDDSQLPKDRFSAERLKGVDSTLKIQPAELGDSAVYLCASTNSRYRASGGFTDTQYFGPGTRLTVL.